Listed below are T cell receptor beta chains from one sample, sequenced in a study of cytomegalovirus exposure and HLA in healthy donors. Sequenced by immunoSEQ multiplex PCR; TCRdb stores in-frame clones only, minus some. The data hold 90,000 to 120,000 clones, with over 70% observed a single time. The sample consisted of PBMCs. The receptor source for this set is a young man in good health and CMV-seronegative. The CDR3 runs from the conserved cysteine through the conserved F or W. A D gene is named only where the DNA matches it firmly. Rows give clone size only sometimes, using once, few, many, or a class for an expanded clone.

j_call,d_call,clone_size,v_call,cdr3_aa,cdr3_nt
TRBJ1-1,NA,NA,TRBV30,CAWRTGGGAFF,TGTGCCTGGAGGACGGGGGGTGGGGCTTTCTTT
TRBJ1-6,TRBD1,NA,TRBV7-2,CASSPQGAYNSPLHF,TGTGCCAGCAGCCCCCAGGGGGCGTATAATTCACCCCTCCACTTT
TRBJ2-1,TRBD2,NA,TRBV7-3,CASSRTGGGYNEQFF,TGTGCCAGCTCTCGGACCGGGGGGGGTTACAATGAGCAGTTCTTC
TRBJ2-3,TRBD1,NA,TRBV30,CAWSVQGAQYF,TGTGCCTGGAGTGTACAGGGGGCGCAGTATTTT
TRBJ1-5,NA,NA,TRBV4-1,CASSPPGSNQPQHF,TGCGCCAGCAGCCCCCCCGGTAGCAATCAGCCCCAGCATTTT
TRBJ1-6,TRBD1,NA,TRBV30,CAWSGWTGDSISYNSPLHF,TGTGCCTGGAGTGGGTGGACAGGGGATTCTATCTCCTATAATTCACCCCTCCACTTT
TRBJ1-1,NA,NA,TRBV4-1,CASSQGAPGWTEAFF,TGCGCCAGCAGCCAAGGCGCCCCCGGGTGGACTGAAGCTTTCTTT
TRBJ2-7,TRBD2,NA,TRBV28,CATIGTSGAYEQYF,TGTGCCACCATCGGGACTAGCGGGGCCTACGAGCAGTACTTC
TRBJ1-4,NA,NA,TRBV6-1,CASSDPGSLKEKLFF,TGTGCCAGCAGTGACCCTGGGAGCCTTAAGGAAAAACTGTTTTTT
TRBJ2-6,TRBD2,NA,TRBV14,CASSQDRLAAGANVLTF,TGTGCCAGCAGCCAAGATCGTCTAGCGGCCGGGGCCAACGTCCTGACTTTC
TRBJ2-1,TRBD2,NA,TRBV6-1,CASPKSGGVNNEQFF,TGTGCCAGCCCAAAGAGCGGGGGGGTTAACAATGAGCAGTTCTTC
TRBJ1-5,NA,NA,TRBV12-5,CASGSGGNQPQHF,TGTGCTAGTGGTTCGGGGGGCAATCAGCCCCAGCATTTT
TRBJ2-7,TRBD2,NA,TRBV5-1,CASSQLASYAGGHNKQYF,TGCGCCAGCAGCCAGCTGGCATCGTATGCGGGAGGGCACAACAAGCAGTACTTC
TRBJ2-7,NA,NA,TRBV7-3,CASSSDPGSIEQYF,TGTGCCAGCAGCTCAGACCCGGGATCCATCGAGCAGTACTTC
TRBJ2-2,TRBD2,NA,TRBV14,CASSQAGGYGELFF,TGTGCCAGCAGCCAAGCGGGGGGGTACGGGGAGCTGTTTTTT
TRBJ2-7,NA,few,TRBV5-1,CASSSRESYEQYF,TGCGCCAGCAGCTCCAGGGAATCCTACGAGCAGTACTTC
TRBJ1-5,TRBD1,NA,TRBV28,CAATGQGHNQPQHF,TGTGCCGCTACGGGACAGGGGCACAATCAGCCCCAGCATTTT
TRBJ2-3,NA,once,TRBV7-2,CASSLASYTDTQYF,TGTGCCAGCAGCTTAGCATCGTACACAGATACGCAGTATTTT
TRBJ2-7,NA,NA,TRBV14,CASSQEQGGAEQYF,TGTGCCAGCAGCCAAGAACAGGGTGGGGCAGAGCAGTACTTC
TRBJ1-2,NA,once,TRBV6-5,CASSYSTAGNYGYTF,TGTGCCAGCAGTTACTCGACGGCGGGAAACTATGGCTACACCTTC
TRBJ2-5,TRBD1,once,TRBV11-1,CASSLVSGTGGETQYF,TGTGCCAGCAGCTTAGTTTCAGGGACAGGAGGGGAGACCCAGTACTTC
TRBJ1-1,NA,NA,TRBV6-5,CASSQGTEAFF,TGTGCCAGCAGCCAGGGCACTGAAGCTTTCTTT
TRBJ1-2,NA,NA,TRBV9,CASSVAGIGSRYTF,TGTGCCAGCAGCGTAGCGGGTATCGGCTCGCGCTACACCTTC
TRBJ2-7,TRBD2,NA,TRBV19,CASSNAGTIAYEQYF,TGTGCCAGTAGTAACGCCGGGACTATCGCCTACGAGCAGTACTTC
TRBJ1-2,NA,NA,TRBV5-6,CASSLGANYGYTF,TGTGCCAGCAGCTTAGGGGCCAACTATGGCTACACCTTC
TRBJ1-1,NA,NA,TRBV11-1,CASSTSTVNTEAFF,TGTGCCAGCAGCACGTCGACAGTTAACACTGAAGCTTTCTTT
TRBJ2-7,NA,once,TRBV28,CASSPVSGADEQYF,TGTGCCAGCAGTCCGGTGTCAGGGGCGGACGAGCAGTACTTC
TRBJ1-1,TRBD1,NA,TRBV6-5,CASSFDRGPTGEAFF,TGTGCCAGCAGCTTCGACAGGGGGCCCACTGGGGAGGCTTTCTTT
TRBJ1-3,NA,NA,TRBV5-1,CASSPDSFSGNTIYF,TGCGCCAGCAGCCCGGACAGTTTCTCTGGAAACACCATATATTTT
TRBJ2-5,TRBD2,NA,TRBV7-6,CASSLAGRGLPTQETQYF,TGTGCCAGCAGCTTAGCGGGGAGGGGACTACCCACGCAAGAGACCCAGTACTTC
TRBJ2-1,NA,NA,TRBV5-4,CASSLGTAQSSYNEQFF,TGTGCCAGCAGCTTGGGGACAGCGCAGAGCTCCTACAATGAGCAGTTCTTC
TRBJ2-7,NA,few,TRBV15,CAAGYTYEQYF,TGTGCCGCGGGGTATACCTACGAGCAGTACTTC